These T cell receptor beta chains were read from a single sample in a study of blood T cell repertoires in COVID-19. Generated by immunoSEQ multiplex PCR, the TCRdb table keeps only in-frame clones and is missing some. The table lists about 150,000 clones, more than 75% of them singletons. Source material: peripheral blood. Receptors originate from a man in his sixties who had recovered from COVID-19. Each CDR3 is given with its conserved first and last residue. The order of the fields is V gene, clone size, D gene, J gene, CDR3 protein, CDR3 DNA. A D gene is named only where the DNA matches it firmly. A row's size may be missing; if present it is once, few, many or a size class.

v_call: TRBV5-1
clone_size: NA
d_call: NA
j_call: TRBJ1-1
cdr3_aa: CASSLAGPQRAEAFF
cdr3_nt: TGCGCCAGCAGCTTGGCAGGGCCGCAGCGGGCTGAAGCTTTCTTT

v_call: TRBV9
clone_size: NA
d_call: TRBD1
j_call: TRBJ1-1
cdr3_aa: CASSSRTGFGTEAFF
cdr3_nt: TGTGCCAGCAGCTCTCGGACAGGGTTTGGGACTGAAGCTTTCTTT

v_call: TRBV7-2
clone_size: NA
d_call: TRBD1
j_call: TRBJ2-7
cdr3_aa: CASSHRTGHYEQYF
cdr3_nt: TGTGCCAGCAGCCACAGGACAGGACACTACGAGCAGTACTTC

v_call: TRBV6-2/TRBV6-3
clone_size: NA
d_call: NA
j_call: TRBJ2-3
cdr3_aa: CASSSAKTSTDTQYF
cdr3_nt: TGTGCCAGCAGTTCAGCGAAGACTAGCACAGATACGCAGTATTTT

v_call: TRBV28
clone_size: NA
d_call: NA
j_call: TRBJ2-6
cdr3_aa: CASRTRDSGANVLTF
cdr3_nt: TGTGCCAGCAGAACGCGAGACTCTGGGGCCAACGTCCTGACTTTC

v_call: TRBV28
clone_size: once
d_call: NA
j_call: TRBJ2-2
cdr3_aa: CASSLGRVISGELFF
cdr3_nt: TGTGCCAGCAGTTTAGGCAGGGTAATCAGCGGGGAGCTGTTTTTT

v_call: TRBV9
clone_size: NA
d_call: TRBD1
j_call: TRBJ2-1
cdr3_aa: CASSVVQGSEQFF
cdr3_nt: TGTGCCAGCAGCGTAGTACAGGGGTCTGAGCAGTTCTTC

v_call: TRBV7-8
clone_size: NA
d_call: NA
j_call: TRBJ1-1
cdr3_aa: CASTPAGLNTEAFF
cdr3_nt: TGTGCCAGCACCCCCGCTGGCCTGAACACTGAAGCTTTCTTT

v_call: TRBV30
clone_size: NA
d_call: TRBD1
j_call: TRBJ1-2
cdr3_aa: CAWSVRGGGYGYTF
cdr3_nt: TGTGCCTGGAGTGTACGAGGGGGCGGCTATGGCTACACCTTC

v_call: TRBV13
clone_size: NA
d_call: NA
j_call: TRBJ2-5
cdr3_aa: CASSLGTAWTQYF
cdr3_nt: TGTGCCAGCAGCTTGGGCACCGCGTGGACCCAGTACTTC

v_call: TRBV7-2
clone_size: NA
d_call: NA
j_call: TRBJ2-7
cdr3_aa: CASSLVNNDASYEQYF
cdr3_nt: TGTGCCAGCAGCTTAGTAAACAACGATGCAAGCTACGAGCAGTACTTC

v_call: TRBV28
clone_size: NA
d_call: NA
j_call: TRBJ2-1
cdr3_aa: CASSLVGVSANEQFF
cdr3_nt: TGTGCCAGCAGTTTAGTGGGAGTGTCGGCCAATGAGCAGTTCTTC

v_call: TRBV3-1/TRBV3-2
clone_size: NA
d_call: NA
j_call: TRBJ2-7
cdr3_aa: CASSPSGVGNSYEQYF
cdr3_nt: TGTGCCAGCAGCCCCTCCGGGGTCGGGAACTCCTACGAGCAGTACTTC

v_call: TRBV2
clone_size: NA
d_call: TRBD2
j_call: TRBJ2-1
cdr3_aa: CASSNLAGGGNEQFF
cdr3_nt: TGTGCCAGCAGTAATTTAGCGGGGGGTGGGAATGAGCAGTTCTTC

v_call: TRBV6-5
clone_size: NA
d_call: NA
j_call: TRBJ2-3
cdr3_aa: CASSYSQSTDTQYF
cdr3_nt: TGTGCCAGCAGTTACTCGCAGAGCACAGATACGCAGTATTTT

v_call: TRBV6-1
clone_size: NA
d_call: NA
j_call: TRBJ2-7
cdr3_aa: CASSEGGNYEQYF
cdr3_nt: TGTGCCAGCAGTGAGGGGGGAAACTACGAGCAGTACTTC

v_call: TRBV7-2
clone_size: NA
d_call: TRBD1
j_call: TRBJ1-2
cdr3_aa: CASSLRTGNGYTF
cdr3_nt: TGTGCCAGCAGCTTACGGACAGGGAATGGCTACACCTTC

v_call: TRBV5-1
clone_size: NA
d_call: NA
j_call: TRBJ2-5
cdr3_aa: CASSSSRGNQETQYF
cdr3_nt: TGCGCCAGCAGCTCGAGTAGGGGAAACCAAGAGACCCAGTACTTC

v_call: TRBV19
clone_size: NA
d_call: NA
j_call: TRBJ1-1
cdr3_aa: CASSNPNRLNTEAFF
cdr3_nt: TGTGCCAGTAGTAATCCCAACAGGCTGAACACTGAAGCTTTCTTT

v_call: TRBV11-3
clone_size: NA
d_call: NA
j_call: TRBJ2-2
cdr3_aa: CASSRERVGELFF
cdr3_nt: TGTGCCAGCAGCCGCGAGCGAGTCGGGGAGCTGTTTTTT

v_call: TRBV5-5
clone_size: NA
d_call: TRBD1
j_call: TRBJ2-2
cdr3_aa: CASRPGQGAIGELFF
cdr3_nt: TGTGCCAGCAGGCCGGGACAGGGGGCGATCGGGGAGCTGTTTTTT

v_call: TRBV5-1
clone_size: NA
d_call: TRBD2
j_call: TRBJ2-5
cdr3_aa: CASSLAVAGGFETQYF
cdr3_nt: TGCGCCAGCAGCTTGGCCGTAGCGGGAGGTTTTGAGACCCAGTACTTC

v_call: TRBV10-3
clone_size: NA
d_call: NA
j_call: TRBJ1-2
cdr3_aa: CAISEDRTYGYTF
cdr3_nt: TGTGCCATCAGTGAGGACAGGACGTATGGCTACACCTTC

v_call: TRBV6-5
clone_size: NA
d_call: TRBD1
j_call: TRBJ1-1
cdr3_aa: CASSSRQGRQAEAFF
cdr3_nt: TGTGCCAGCAGTTCCCGACAGGGACGGCAGGCTGAAGCTTTCTTT

v_call: TRBV4-3
clone_size: NA
d_call: TRBD1
j_call: TRBJ1-2
cdr3_aa: CASSQDRGGGGYTF
cdr3_nt: TGCGCCAGCAGCCAAGATCGAGGGGGCGGCGGCTACACCTTC

v_call: TRBV7-2
clone_size: NA
d_call: NA
j_call: TRBJ1-5
cdr3_aa: CASSLAATENNQPQHF
cdr3_nt: TGTGCCAGCAGCTTAGCTGCGACAGAAAACAATCAGCCCCAGCATTTT

v_call: TRBV10-3
clone_size: NA
d_call: TRBD1
j_call: TRBJ1-2
cdr3_aa: CAIHDRGVFGYTF
cdr3_nt: TGTGCCATCCATGACAGGGGGGTTTTTGGCTACACCTTC

v_call: TRBV19
clone_size: NA
d_call: NA
j_call: TRBJ2-1
cdr3_aa: CASSIVLGGTEQFF
cdr3_nt: TGTGCCAGTAGTATAGTACTTGGCGGGACTGAGCAGTTCTTC

v_call: TRBV28
clone_size: NA
d_call: NA
j_call: TRBJ2-3
cdr3_aa: CASSPPSTDTQYF
cdr3_nt: TGTGCCAGCAGTCCTCCCTCCACAGATACGCAGTATTTT